This entry features one TCR beta chain sequence. Its antigen remains unknown. From germline, CDR1 is SQVTM and CDR2 ANQGSEA. The germline V and J ends were trimmed by 4 bases and 0 bases, with 9 bases remaining between them. This CDR3 has 13 residues. The data were taken from a study of blood T cells in healthy people across ages. Study overall: T cells yielded about one barcoded beta molecule per two cells through template switching.

Study-wide results and limits: Per-million-T-cell TCR beta diversity fell roughly linearly with age.

Next came a second PCR, run for about 6 to 12 cycles, which used a sample-barcoded 5' primer along with a J-beta primer mix. TCRdb called the 5' RACE reads again in MiXCR, with one record for every CDR3 protein. This sample carries about 800,000 distinct CDR3 sequences, 20% to 25% of them seen once, and the ten largest clones take roughly 3.8%. Separately, the same data were catalogued under a study of T cells of mothers and their children.

The source material was blood. The rearrangement joins TRBV29-1 to TRBJ2-5; possible D gene TRBD2, 6 bases. This clonotype originated in a boy between 10 and 17 years old in good health. CDR3 sequence reads: CSVVRGYQETQYF. The CDR3 nucleotides read TGCAGCGTTGTCCGGGGGTACCAAGAGACCCAGTACTTC.